Shown below are 24 T cell receptor beta chains from a single sample sequenced in a study of blood T cells in healthy people across ages. Sample-barcoded 5' priming and a J-beta primer mix drove a second PCR of about 6 to 11 cycles. MiXCR, run by TCRdb on the 5' RACE reads, gives a single entry per CDR3 protein. The table includes approximately 1.5 million distinct CDR3 sequences, around 35% detected once. Sequenced input: blood. These receptors were collected from a woman in her twenties or thirties in good health.

The rearrangement joins TRBV30 to TRBJ2-7, with D tentatively TRBD2 (5 bases). V lost 0 bases and J 5 bases, leaving 8 bases between the germline ends. This CDR3 spans 12 amino acids. From germline, CDR1 is GTSNPN and CDR2 SVGIG (reference sequence). This chain's CDR3 is CAWSVGDHEQYF. The CDR3 DNA sequence: TGTGCCTGGAGTGTCGGGGATCACGAGCAGTACTTC.

V and J are TRBV13 and TRBJ1-1; D remains unclear. Trimming cost V 6 bases and J 1 base, with 6 bases left between them. Germline values: CDR1 PRHDT, CDR2 FYEKMQ (reference sequence). The CDR3 contains 12 residues. CDR3 nucleotides: TGTGCCAGCAGAGAGGAGAACACTGAAGCTTTCTTT. Its protein is CASREENTEAFF.

The chain's CDR3 is CASSSRTGTYEQFF. DNA of the CDR3: TGCGCCAGCAGCTCCCGGACAGGTACCTACGAGCAGTTCTTC. The rearrangement links TRBV5-1 to TRBJ2-7; 7 bases agree with TRBD1. The end of the DNA is better explained by TRBJ2-1, so the J call may be wrong. The germline gives CDR1 SGHRS, CDR2 YFSETQ. The CDR3 consists of 14 residues.

This clonotype has just a few counts. The chain links TRBV18 to TRBJ2-4; the D is unclear. The germline gives CDR1 KGHSH, CDR2 LQKENI. The CDR3 has 13 residues. The V end lost 5 bases, the J end lost 8 bases, and 13 bases lay between the germline ends. The CDR3 bases are TGTGCCAGCTCAGGCCAGCCCGAGGACATTCAGTACTTC. Translating it yields CASSGQPEDIQYF. The full variable domain, in which reference TRBV18 and TRBJ2-4 provide the parts outside the CDR3, is NAGVMQNPRHLVRRRGQEARLRCSPMKGHSHVYWYRQLPEEGLKFMVYLQKENIIDESGMPKERFSAEFPKEGPSILRIQQVVRGDSAAYFCASSGQPEDIQYFGAGTRLSVL.

The sample holds a few counts of this clonotype. The chain combines TRBV4-1 with TRBJ1-6, with D hard to call. Trimming pared 0 bases from V and 14 bases from J, leaving 23 bases between. The CDR3 has 17 residues. The germline gives CDR1 MGHRA, CDR2 YSYEKL. The DNA of the CDR3 is TGCGCCAGCAGCCAAGATCAAATAGGACGGGGTTACGTATCCCTCCACTTT. This sequence encodes CASSQDQIGRGYVSLHF.

Here the CDR3 reads CASSLGGLAGRTDTQYF. The CDR3 nucleotides read TGCGCCAGCAGCTTGGGGGGACTAGCGGGAAGGACAGATACGCAGTATTTT. The chain uses TRBV5-1 and TRBJ2-3; 13 nucleotides line up with TRBD2. The CDR3 runs to 17 residues. Germline CDR1 and CDR2: SGHRS and YFSETQ. V lost 0 bases to trimming and J lost 3 bases; unmatched junction nucleotides: 4. Supplemented by reference TRBV5-1 and TRBJ2-3, the full variable domain reads KAGVTQTPRYLIKTRGQQVTLSCSPISGHRSVSWYQQTPGQGLQFLFEYFSETQRNKGNFPGRFSGRQFSNSRSEMNVSTLELGDSALYLCASSLGGLAGRTDTQYFGPGTRLTVL.

Ten or more counts support this clonotype. The chain recombines TRBV4-1 with TRBJ2-3; unclear D gene. Germline V lookup: CDR1 MGHRA, CDR2 YSYEKL. The CDR3 spans 13 residues. Trimming removed 4 bases from V and 2 bases from J, with 7 bases in between. The CDR3 protein is CASSRTITDTQYF. CDR3 coding DNA: TGCGCCAGCAGCCGGACGATCACAGATACGCAGTATTTT.

This sequence joins TRBV30 and TRBJ2-1, with D maybe TRBD2 (7 bases). The V and J ends lost 2 bases and 7 bases respectively, with 12 bases between them. This CDR3 has 13 amino acids. Germline V gives CDR1 GTSNPN, CDR2 SVGIG (reference sequence). The CDR3 loop is CAWSRGRGNEQFF. The CDR3 bases are TGTGCCTGGAGTAGGGGGAGGGGAAATGAGCAGTTCTTC.

The chain has TRBV7-6 and TRBJ1-1; 8 bases are a match to TRBD1. With 1 base clipped from V and 11 bases from J, the junction kept 6 bases outside the gene matches. Germline lookup yields CDR1 SGHVS and CDR2 FNYEAQ. The CDR3 consists of 13 residues. This CDR3 is CASSLGQGLTAFF. CDR3 coding DNA: TGTGCCAGCAGCTTAGGACAGGGGCTGACCGCTTTCTTT. The complete variable domain, with remaining parts taken from reference TRBV7-6 and TRBJ1-1, reads GAGVSQSPRYKVTKRGQDVALRCDPISGHVSLYWYRQALGQGPEFLTYFNYEAQQDKSGLPNDRFSAERPEGSISTLTIQRTEQRDSAMYRCASSLGQGLTAFFGQGTRLTVV.

This clonotype came up a few times. This chain uses TRBV6-1 with TRBJ2-5; the match to TRBD2 covers 7 bases. Germline V gene sequence: CDR1 MNHNS, CDR2 SASEGT. Losses at the gene ends were 5 bases for V and 7 bases for J; bases not matched to a gene: 10. The CDR3 has 14 residues. The CDR3 sequence: CASSSSGLQRTQYF. The CDR3 DNA reads as TGTGCCAGCAGTAGTAGCGGGCTCCAAAGGACCCAGTACTTC.

This clonotype was seen a handful of times. This could be a read error, since a much larger clone is one nucleotide away. The V gene is TRBV12-3 or TRBV12-4, the J gene TRBJ2-6; D might be TRBD1 (5 bases). The CDR3 has 15 residues. CDR3 sequence reads: CASSPLRSGANVPTF. CDR3 DNA sequence: TGTGCCAGCAGTCCCCTTCGGTCTGGGGCCAACGTCCCGACTTTC.

J is TRBJ1-1 and V is TRBV29-1; no clear D. Germline CDR1 SQVTM, CDR2 ANQGSEA. The CDR3 covers 12 residues. V lost 8 bases, J lost 4 bases, and 14 bases lay in between. In DNA form, the CDR3 reads TGCAGCCCCGGGCCCCGGGGCACTGAAGCTTTCTTT. It is translated as CSPGPRGTEAFF. Supplemented by reference TRBV29-1 and TRBJ1-1, the full variable domain reads SAVISQKPSRDICQRGTSLTIQCQVDSQVTMMFWYRQQPGQSLTLIATANQGSEATYESGFVIDKFPISRPNLTFSTLTVSNMSPEDSSIYLCSPGPRGTEAFFGQGTRLTVV.

This clonotype has a handful of counts. The chain employs TRBV6-5 and TRBJ1-2; no reliable D call. The CDR3 consists of 13 residues. Germline CDR1 is MNHEY and CDR2 is SVGAGI. Trimming left V 0 bases short and J 5 bases short, with 7 bases between. The CDR3 protein is CASSYSIAYGYTF. The CDR3 bases are TGTGCCAGCAGTTACTCGATCGCGTATGGCTACACCTTC.

In DNA, the CDR3 is TGTGCCAGCAGTTTATTAGGTGGAGACACAACCATAGCCCAGCATTTT. It codes for CASSLLGGDTTIAQHF. The chain uses TRBV12-3 or TRBV12-4 and TRBJ1-5, with no clear D. This CDR3 has 16 amino acids. V lost 2 bases, J lost 11 bases, and 22 bases lay in between.

This chain links TRBV20-1 with TRBJ1-2; 10 bases match TRBD1. Per the germline V gene, CDR1 is DFQATT and CDR2 is SNEGSKA (reference sequence). This CDR3 comprises 14 residues. The trim removed 6 bases at V and 5 bases at J, leaving 9 bases unmatched. DNA of the CDR3: TGCAGTGCCCGTACCGGGACAGGGGATTATGGCTACACCTTC. Translating gives CSARTGTGDYGYTF.

This chain joins TRBV6-9 and TRBJ2-6; 11 positions match TRBD2. Germline V lookup: CDR1 MNHGY, CDR2 SVAAGI. The V segment lost 6 bases and the J segment 2 bases; nucleotides outside the gene matches: 3. The length of the CDR3 is 16 residues. The CDR3 region is CASRTSGEAGANVLTF. CDR3 DNA sequence: TGTGCCAGCAGGACTAGCGGGGAAGCTGGGGCCAACGTCCTGACTTTC.

As concerns this clonotype: A read error may explain this, as a much larger clone is one base away. The chain recombines TRBV6-1 with TRBJ2-7, with TRBD1 matching 8 bases. The J segment lost 3 bases and the V segment lost 10 bases, leaving 8 bases of the junction unmatched. The germline gives CDR1 MNHNS, CDR2 SASEGT. This CDR3 region has 13 residues. The CDR3: CANSDRGLYEQYF. For the CDR3, the DNA is TGTGCCAACAGCGACAGGGGACTCTACGAGCAGTACTTC.

The V and J genes are TRBV20-1 and TRBJ2-3; no definite D call. V dropped 5 bases and J dropped 0 bases, with 15 bases sitting between them. The germline gives CDR1 DFQATT, CDR2 SNEGSKA (reference sequence). This CDR3 comprises 15 residues. As DNA, the CDR3 is TGCAGTGCTGTCTCCCTAGATCACAGCACAGATACGCAGTATTTT. As protein: CSAVSLDHSTDTQYF.

Points on this clonotype: An end of the junction does not agree with germline; a read error may underlie this. CDR3 amino acids: CTSSPKDTSSYNEQFF. In DNA, the CDR3 is TGCACCAGCAGCCCCAAGGACACGAGCTCCTACAATGAGCAGTTCTTC. V usage is TRBV5-1 and J usage is TRBJ2-1; D possibly corresponds to TRBD1 (5 bases). The CDR3 length is 16 residues. Looked up from germline, CDR1 is SGHRS and CDR2 is YFSETQ.

This clonotype came up many times. CDR3 nucleotide sequence: TGCAGCGTTGGGATGTACAGCACAGATACGCAGTATTTT. Translated, it gives CSVGMYSTDTQYF. The genes are TRBV29-1 and TRBJ2-3; D ambiguous. The CDR3 sequence is 13 residues long. Between the trimmed V and J ends, which lost 4 bases and 0 bases, there was a span of 8 bases. Germline V gene sequence: CDR1 SQVTM, CDR2 ANQGSEA.

The chain combines TRBV18 with TRBJ2-7, with 9 bases matching TRBD1. This CDR3 contains 15 residues. CDR1 and CDR2 from the germline V gene are KGHSH and LQKENI. V gave up 6 bases and J gave up 2 bases; unmatched junction bases: 8. The CDR3 sequence: CASSQGTGRTYEQYF. Written as DNA, the CDR3 is TGTGCCAGCTCCCAGGGGACAGGGCGCACCTACGAGCAGTACTTC.

The chain links TRBV20-1 to TRBJ1-4; perhaps TRBD1 as D (6 bases). CDR1 is DFQATT, CDR2 SNEGSKA, per germline (reference sequence). The CDR3 contains 14 residues. Trimming stripped 5 bases from V and 5 bases from J, with 15 bases between. The CDR3 protein is CSAAGTRGNEKLFF. As DNA, the CDR3 is TGCAGTGCTGCGGGGACCAGGGGCAATGAAAAACTGTTTTTT.

The J gene is TRBJ2-1, the V gene TRBV5-6; TRBD2 might be the D (7 bases). Germline values: CDR1 SGHDT, CDR2 YYEEEE. V lost 0 bases, J lost 5 bases, and 15 bases lay in between. This CDR3 region has 16 residues. CDR3 residues: CASSLELGGGHNEQFF. DNA for the CDR3: TGTGCCAGCAGCTTGGAGTTGGGGGGGGGCCACAATGAGCAGTTCTTC.

This sequence joins TRBV28 and TRBJ1-5, with 7 bases identical to TRBD1. The germline V gene encodes CDR1 MDHEN and CDR2 SYDVKM. V lost 8 bases to trimming and J lost 5 bases; unmatched junction nucleotides: 6. This CDR3 region has 13 residues. The CDR3 bases are TGTGCCAGCGTGATAACAGGGGATCAGCCCCAGCATTTT. Translation: CASVITGDQPQHF.